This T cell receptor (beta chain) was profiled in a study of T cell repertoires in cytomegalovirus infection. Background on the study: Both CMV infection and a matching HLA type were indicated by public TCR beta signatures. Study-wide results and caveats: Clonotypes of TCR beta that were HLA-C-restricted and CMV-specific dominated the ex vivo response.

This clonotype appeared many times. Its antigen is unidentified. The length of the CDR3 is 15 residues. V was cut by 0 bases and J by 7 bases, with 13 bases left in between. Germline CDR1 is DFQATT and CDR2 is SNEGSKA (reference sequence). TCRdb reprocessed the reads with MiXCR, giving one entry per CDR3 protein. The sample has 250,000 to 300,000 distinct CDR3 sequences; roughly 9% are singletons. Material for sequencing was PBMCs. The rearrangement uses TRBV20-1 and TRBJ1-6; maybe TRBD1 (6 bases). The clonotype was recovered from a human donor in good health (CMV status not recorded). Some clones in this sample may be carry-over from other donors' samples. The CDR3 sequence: CSARDRAGVNSPLHF. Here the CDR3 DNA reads TGCAGTGCTAGAGATAGGGCAGGGGTAAATTCACCCCTCCACTTT.